What follows are 17 T cell receptor beta chains derived from one specimen sequenced in a study of spatial heterogeneity in lung cancer (dated by TCRdb to the late 2010s). The library was prepared using 5' RACE. Sequencing relied on a NextSeq 500. TCRdb ran its own pipeline on the public reads, namely fastp trimming at Q25 and MiXCR clone calling, and kept in-frame beta chains. Under each unique CDR3 protein, matching rows form one entry showing the most common genes and DNA. Recorded for this sample are roughly 120,000 distinct CDR3 sequences; less than 15% of them occurred a single time. The ten largest clones add up to 16% of the sample. Read against the paper, the sample's time point label means: blood at routine non-recurrence follow-up after resection. Without any cell sorting, TCR sequencing was performed on whole RNA extracted either from tumor and nontumor lung tissue or from cryopreserved PBMC samples.

The sequences come from PBMCs, collected at follow-up. The receptor set was obtained from a male donor with early-stage non-small cell lung cancer.

This clonotype showed up many times. This chain uses TRBV6-1 with TRBJ1-1; D might be TRBD1 (6 bases). Trimming removed 4 bases from V and 7 bases from J, with 16 bases in between. The germline V gene encodes CDR1 MNHNS and CDR2 SASEGT. The length of the CDR3 is 14 residues. CDR3 bases: TGTGCCAGCAGTGGGTATTGGGGGCAAAGTGAAGCTTTCTTT. Amino acid sequence: CASSGYWGQSEAFF.

This clonotype was seen only a few times. The CDR3 sequence: CASSLGLGRYF. The CDR3 nucleotides read TGCGCCAGCAGCCTCGGACTAGGGCGGTATTTT. This rearrangement joins TRBV5-1 to TRBJ2-3; 7 bases fit TRBD2. Germline CDR1 reads SGHRS; CDR2 reads YFSETQ. Trimming at V came to 4 bases and at J to 14 bases, leaving 7 bases not matched to a gene. The CDR3 covers 11 residues.

This clonotype appeared a few times. This sequence joins TRBV9 and TRBJ2-1; 10 bases agree with TRBD1. The CDR3 totals 14 residues. Germline V gives CDR1 SGDLS, CDR2 YYNGEE. The V segment lost 2 bases and the J segment 6 bases; nucleotides outside the gene matches: 2. This CDR3 is CASSVWTGGNEQFF. CDR3 sequence (DNA): TGTGCCAGCAGCGTTTGGACAGGGGGCAATGAGCAGTTCTTC.

V is TRBV2 and J is TRBJ1-5; D is undetermined. The CDR3 runs to 12 residues. Germline CDR1 SNHLY, CDR2 FYNNEI. Trimming left V 2 bases short and J 11 bases short, with 10 bases between. The CDR3 DNA is TGTGCCAGCAGTGAATGGGCCCAGTCCCAGCATTTT. As protein: CASSEWAQSQHF.

This clonotype was picked up a small number of times. The chain is built from TRBV12-3 or TRBV12-4 and TRBJ2-3, with D possibly matching TRBD2 (5 bases). This CDR3 has 13 amino acids. V dropped 3 bases and J dropped 7 bases, with 11 bases sitting between them. The CDR3 DNA sequence: TGTGCCAGCAGTTTCGGAGGCACTTATACGCAGTATTTT. Residues: CASSFGGTYTQYF.

The chain employs TRBV24-1 and TRBJ2-5; 7 positions match TRBD1. Germline CDR1 is KGHDR and CDR2 is SFDVKD. The CDR3 is 14 amino acids. V lost 0 bases to trimming and J lost 6 bases; unmatched junction nucleotides: 3. The CDR3 is CATSDLRQGKTQYF. The CDR3 nucleotides read TGTGCCACCAGTGATTTGCGACAGGGAAAGACCCAGTACTTC.

This chain links TRBV12-3 or TRBV12-4 with TRBJ1-5; D may be TRBD1 (6 bases). V dropped 5 bases and J dropped 6 bases, with 17 bases sitting between them. The CDR3 runs to 15 residues. In DNA form, the CDR3 reads TGTGCCAGCAGTACGACCACAGGGTCCGTTCAGCCCCAGCATTTT. Its protein is CASSTTTGSVQPQHF.

The V gene is TRBV7-9, the J gene TRBJ2-1; TRBD1 aligns across 8 bases. Unmatched junction bases numbered 4, after V lost 1 base and J lost 5 bases. This CDR3 is 15 amino acids long. Germline V CDR1 and CDR2: SEHNR, FQNEAQ (reference sequence). The chain's CDR3 is CASSLGQGPHNEQFF. CDR3 nucleotide sequence: TGTGCCAGCAGCTTAGGACAGGGGCCTCACAATGAGCAGTTCTTC.

This clonotype was recorded a few times. The chain is built from TRBV2 and TRBJ2-7, with D possibly matching TRBD1 (5 bases). The CDR3 loop spans 13 amino acids. The germline gives CDR1 SNHLY, CDR2 FYNNEI. Trimming shortened V by 6 bases and J by 0 bases, and 9 bases separated the two germline ends. The CDR3 bases are TGTGCCAGCAGGGGCCAGGGCTCCTACGAGCAGTACTTC. Its protein product is CASRGQGSYEQYF.

The table lists this clonotype with a few counts. The chain carries TRBV12-3 or TRBV12-4 and TRBJ1-5; 8 bases fit TRBD1. The V gene end was trimmed by 7 bases and the J gene end by 3 bases; junction bases not matched to a gene: 2. The CDR3 is made up of 13 amino acids. The CDR3 protein is CASTGQVNQPQHF. As DNA, the CDR3 is TGTGCCAGCACGGGACAGGTCAATCAGCCCCAGCATTTT.

This clonotype appeared a few times. The chain is built from TRBV10-3 and TRBJ1-2, with D possibly TRBD1 on 5 matching bases. Germline V CDR1 and CDR2: ENHRY, SYGVKD. Trimming shortened V by 3 bases and J by 8 bases, and 7 bases separated the two germline ends. The CDR3 contains 11 residues. In nucleotides, the CDR3 is TGTGCCATCAGTGAAAACAGGGGCTACACCTTC. It codes for CAISENRGYTF.

This chain joins TRBV7-2 and TRBJ2-3; 10 bases fit TRBD2. The CDR3 length is 14 residues. CDR1 and CDR2 (germline): SGHTA, FQGNSA. The trim removed 0 bases at V and 6 bases at J, leaving 0 bases unmatched. In DNA, the CDR3 is TGTGCCAGCAGCTTAGCGGGACTAGCGGATACGCAGTATTTT. Its protein product is CASSLAGLADTQYF. The entire variable domain, with the rest obtained from reference TRBV7-2 and TRBJ2-3, is as follows: GAGVSQSPSNKVTEKGKDVELRCDPISGHTALYWYRQSLGQGLEFLIYFQGNSAPDKSGLPSDRFSAERTGGSVSTLTIQRTQQEDSAVYLCASSLAGLADTQYFGPGTRLTVL.

The CDR3 nucleotides are TGTGCCAGCAGCTTAGGGGGTAGCAGGGTATCTTATGGCTACACCTTC. Translated: CASSLGGSRVSYGYTF. V gene TRBV7-2 combines with J gene TRBJ1-2, with D possibly TRBD1 on 5 matching bases. The CDR3 has 16 residues. Trimming took 1 base from V and 5 from J, leaving 17 bases between them. Germline-derived CDR1 and CDR2 are SGHTA and FQGNSA.

This clonotype has just a few counts. This chain joins TRBV28 and TRBJ2-1; D is ambiguous. The germline V and J ends were trimmed by 7 bases and 4 bases, with 5 bases remaining between them. CDR3 length: 11 residues. Germline values: CDR1 MDHEN, CDR2 SYDVKM. CDR3 sequence reads: CASTLYNEQFF. CDR3 coding DNA: TGTGCCAGCACCTTGTACAATGAGCAGTTCTTC.

This clonotype was seen a handful of times. The chain combines TRBV4-1 with TRBJ2-3; D remains ambiguous. The germline gives CDR1 MGHRA, CDR2 YSYEKL. The CDR3 totals 18 residues. Deletions cut 1 base from V and 1 base from J, with 18 bases between. CDR3 nucleotide sequence: TGCGCCAGCAGCCAAGTCTTCCGAACGTCGACGGGCACAGATACGCAGTATTTT. Protein: CASSQVFRTSTGTDTQYF.

This clonotype was counted only a few times. The rearrangement uses TRBV6-5 and TRBJ1-5; TRBD1 is a possible D gene (6 bases). CDR1 is MNHEY, CDR2 SVGAGI, per germline. Trimming shortened V by 2 bases and J by 5 bases, and 10 bases separated the two germline ends. The CDR3 contains 14 residues. CDR3 sequence reads: CASSYGRGDQPQHF. Written as DNA, the CDR3 is TGTGCCAGCAGTTACGGCAGGGGCGATCAGCCCCAGCATTTT.

This clonotype was detected many times. The chain links TRBV20-1 to TRBJ2-7, with D possibly matching TRBD1 (6 bases). The V and J ends lost 4 bases and 3 bases respectively, with 19 bases between them. The length of the CDR3 is 15 residues. CDR1 is DFQATT, CDR2 SNEGSKA, per germline (reference sequence). Here the CDR3 reads CSATSGQQASYEQYF. The CDR3 DNA is TGCAGTGCTACCTCAGGACAGCAAGCTAGCTACGAGCAGTACTTC.